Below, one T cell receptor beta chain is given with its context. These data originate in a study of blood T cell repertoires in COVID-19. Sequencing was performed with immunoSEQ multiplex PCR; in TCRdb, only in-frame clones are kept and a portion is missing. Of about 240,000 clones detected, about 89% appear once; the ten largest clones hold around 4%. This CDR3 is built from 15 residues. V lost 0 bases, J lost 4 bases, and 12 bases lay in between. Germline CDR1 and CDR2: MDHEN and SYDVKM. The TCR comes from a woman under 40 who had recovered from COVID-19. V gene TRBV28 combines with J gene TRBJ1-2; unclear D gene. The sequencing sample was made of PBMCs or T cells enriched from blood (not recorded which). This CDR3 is CASSLWVRDFYGYTF. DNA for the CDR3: TGTGCCAGCAGTTTATGGGTCAGAGACTTCTATGGCTACACCTTC.